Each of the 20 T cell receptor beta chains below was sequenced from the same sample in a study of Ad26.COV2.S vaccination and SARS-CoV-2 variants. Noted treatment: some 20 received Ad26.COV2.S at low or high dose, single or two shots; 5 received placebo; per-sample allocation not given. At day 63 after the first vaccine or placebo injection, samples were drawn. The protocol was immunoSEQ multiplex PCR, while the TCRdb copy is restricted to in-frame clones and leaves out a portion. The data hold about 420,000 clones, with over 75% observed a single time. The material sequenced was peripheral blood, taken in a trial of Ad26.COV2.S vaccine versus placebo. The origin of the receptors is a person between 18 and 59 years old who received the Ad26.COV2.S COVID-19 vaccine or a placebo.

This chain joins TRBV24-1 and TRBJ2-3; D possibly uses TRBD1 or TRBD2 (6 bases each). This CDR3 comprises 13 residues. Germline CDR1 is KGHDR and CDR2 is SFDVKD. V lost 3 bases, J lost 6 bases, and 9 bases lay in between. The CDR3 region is CATSDRGPDTQYF. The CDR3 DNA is TGTGCCACCAGTGATCGGGGGCCCGATACGCAGTATTTT.

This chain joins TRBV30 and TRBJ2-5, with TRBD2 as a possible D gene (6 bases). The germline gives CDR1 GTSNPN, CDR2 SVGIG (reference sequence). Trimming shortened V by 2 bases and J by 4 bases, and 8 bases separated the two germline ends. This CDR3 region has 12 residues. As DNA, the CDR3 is TGTGCCTGGAGTATGGGGGGAGAGACCCAGTACTTC. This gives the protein CAWSMGGETQYF. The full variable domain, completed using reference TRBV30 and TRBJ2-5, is SQTIHQWPATLVQPVGSPLSLECTVEGTSNPNLYWYRQAAGRGLQLLFYSVGIGQISSEVPQNLSASRPQDRQFILSSKKLLLSDSGFYLCAWSMGGETQYFGPGTRLLVL.

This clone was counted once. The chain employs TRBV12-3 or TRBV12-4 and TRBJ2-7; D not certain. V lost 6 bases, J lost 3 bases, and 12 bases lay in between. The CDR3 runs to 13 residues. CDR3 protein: CASRTFNSYEQYF. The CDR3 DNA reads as TGTGCCAGCAGAACCTTTAACAGCTACGAGCAGTACTTC.

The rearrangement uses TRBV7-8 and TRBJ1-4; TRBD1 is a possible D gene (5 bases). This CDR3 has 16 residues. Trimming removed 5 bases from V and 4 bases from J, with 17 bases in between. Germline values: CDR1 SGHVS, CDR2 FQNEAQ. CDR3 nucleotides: TGTGCCAGCAGCACCCGCAGGACACAATTTAATGAAAAACTGTTTTTT. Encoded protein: CASSTRRTQFNEKLFF.

The CDR3 here is CASSPRGPGETQYF. CDR3 DNA: TGTGCCAGCTCACCACGGGGGCCAGGAGAGACCCAGTACTTC. The V gene is TRBV18, the J gene TRBJ2-5; weak D call: TRBD1 (6 bases). The germline V gene encodes CDR1 KGHSH and CDR2 LQKENI. With 1 base removed from V and 4 bases from J, the gap between germline ends came to 10 bases. This CDR3 has 14 residues.

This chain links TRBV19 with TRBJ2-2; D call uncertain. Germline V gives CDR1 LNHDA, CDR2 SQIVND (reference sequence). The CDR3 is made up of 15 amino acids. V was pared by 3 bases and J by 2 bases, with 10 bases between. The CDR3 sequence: CASSIGQSNTGELFF. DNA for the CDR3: TGTGCCAGTAGTATCGGTCAGTCTAACACCGGGGAGCTGTTTTTT.

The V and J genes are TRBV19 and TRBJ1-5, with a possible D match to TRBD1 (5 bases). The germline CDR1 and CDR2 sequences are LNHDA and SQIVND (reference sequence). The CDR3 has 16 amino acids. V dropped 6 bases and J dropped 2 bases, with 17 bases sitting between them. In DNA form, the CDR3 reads TGTGCCAGTAGCCCCGTGAGGCAGGGTGGCAATCAGCCCCAGCATTTT. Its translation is CASSPVRQGGNQPQHF.

DNA of the CDR3: TGTGCCAGCAGCTTAAGCTCGGGCTCCTATAATTCACCCCTCCACTTT. Translated, it gives CASSLSSGSYNSPLHF. V usage is TRBV11-2 and J usage is TRBJ1-6; D ambiguous. V lost 2 bases to trimming and J lost 0 bases, with 8 bases between them. CDR1 SGHAT and CDR2 FQNNGV come from the germline V gene. This CDR3 has 16 amino acids.

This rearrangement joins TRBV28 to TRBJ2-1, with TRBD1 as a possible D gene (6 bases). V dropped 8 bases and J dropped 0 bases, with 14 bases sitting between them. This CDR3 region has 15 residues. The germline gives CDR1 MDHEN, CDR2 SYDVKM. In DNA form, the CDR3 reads TGTGCCAGCGCGCCCGTGGACAGCTCCTACAATGAGCAGTTCTTC. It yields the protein CASAPVDSSYNEQFF. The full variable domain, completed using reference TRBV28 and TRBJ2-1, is DVKVTQSSRYLVKRTGEKVFLECVQDMDHENMFWYRQDPGLGLRLIYFSYDVKMKEKGDIPEGYSVSREKKERFSLILESASTNQTSMYLCASAPVDSSYNEQFFGPGTRLTVL.

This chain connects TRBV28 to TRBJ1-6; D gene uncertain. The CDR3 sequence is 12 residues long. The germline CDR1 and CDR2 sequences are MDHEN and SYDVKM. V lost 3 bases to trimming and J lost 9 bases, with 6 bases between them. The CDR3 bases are TGTGCCAGCAGTTTCGAGGGTTCACCCCTCCACTTT. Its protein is CASSFEGSPLHF.

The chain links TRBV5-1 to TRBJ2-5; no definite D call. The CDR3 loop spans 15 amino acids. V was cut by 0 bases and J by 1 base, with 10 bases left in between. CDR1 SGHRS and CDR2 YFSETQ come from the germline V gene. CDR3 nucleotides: TGCGCCAGCAGCTTGGGCGCGGCTCTCCAAGAGACCCAGTACTTC. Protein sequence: CASSLGAALQETQYF. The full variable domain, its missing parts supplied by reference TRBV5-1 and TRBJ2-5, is KAGVTQTPRYLIKTRGQQVTLSCSPISGHRSVSWYQQTPGQGLQFLFEYFSETQRNKGNFPGRFSGRQFSNSRSEMNVSTLELGDSALYLCASSLGAALQETQYFGPGTRLLVL.

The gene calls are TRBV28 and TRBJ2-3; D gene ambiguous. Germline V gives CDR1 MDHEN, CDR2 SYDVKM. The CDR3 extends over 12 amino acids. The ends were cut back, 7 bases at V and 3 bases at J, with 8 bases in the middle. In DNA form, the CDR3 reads TGTGCCAGCATGAGCTTAACAGATACGCAGTATTTT. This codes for CASMSLTDTQYF.

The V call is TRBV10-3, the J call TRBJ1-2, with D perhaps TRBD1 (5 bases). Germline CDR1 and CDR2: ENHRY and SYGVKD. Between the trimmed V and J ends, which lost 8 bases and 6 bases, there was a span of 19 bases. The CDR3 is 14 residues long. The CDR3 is CAIAAVGEGHGYTF. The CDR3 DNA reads TGTGCCATCGCCGCGGTGGGGGAAGGTCATGGCTACACCTTC.

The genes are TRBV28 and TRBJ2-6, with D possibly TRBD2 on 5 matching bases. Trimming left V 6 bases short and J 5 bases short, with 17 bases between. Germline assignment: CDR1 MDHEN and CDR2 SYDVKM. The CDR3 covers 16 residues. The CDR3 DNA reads TGTGCCAGCAGACAGCCCGGGGAACGAAGGGCCAACGTCCTGACTTTC. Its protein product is CASRQPGERRANVLTF. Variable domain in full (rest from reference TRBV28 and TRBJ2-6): DVKVTQSSRYLVKRTGEKVFLECVQDMDHENMFWYRQDPGLGLRLIYFSYDVKMKEKGDIPEGYSVSREKKERFSLILESASTNQTSMYLCASRQPGERRANVLTFGAGSRLTVL.

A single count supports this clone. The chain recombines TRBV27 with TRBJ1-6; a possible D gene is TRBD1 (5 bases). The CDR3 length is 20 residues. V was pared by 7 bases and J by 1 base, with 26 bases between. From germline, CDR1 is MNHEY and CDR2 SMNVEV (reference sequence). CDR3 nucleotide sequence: TGTGCCAGCACCCTCGTGGGCAGGGTTAATTCTGGTTCCTATAATTCACCCCTCCACTTT. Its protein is CASTLVGRVNSGSYNSPLHF.

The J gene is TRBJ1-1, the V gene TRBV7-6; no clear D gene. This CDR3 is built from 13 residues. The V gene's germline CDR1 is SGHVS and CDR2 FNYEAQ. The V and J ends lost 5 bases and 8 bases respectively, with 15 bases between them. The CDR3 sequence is CASSPVRPREAFF. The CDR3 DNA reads TGTGCCAGCAGCCCCGTAAGGCCCCGAGAAGCTTTCTTT.

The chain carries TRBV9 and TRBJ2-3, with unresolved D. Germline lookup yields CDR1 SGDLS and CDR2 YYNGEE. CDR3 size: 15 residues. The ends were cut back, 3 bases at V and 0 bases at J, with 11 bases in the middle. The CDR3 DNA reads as TGTGCCAGCAGCGAGACTGCACTAAGCACAGATACGCAGTATTTT. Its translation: CASSETALSTDTQYF.

CDR3 region: CASSYSPGGDGYTF. In nucleotides, the CDR3 is TGTGCCAGCAGTTACTCGCCGGGCGGAGATGGCTACACCTTC. The rearrangement uses TRBV6-6 and TRBJ1-2, with D uncertain. Germline V gene sequence: CDR1 MNHNY, CDR2 SVGAGI (reference sequence). The CDR3 runs to 14 residues. The V end lost 0 bases, the J end lost 6 bases, and 11 bases lay between the germline ends.

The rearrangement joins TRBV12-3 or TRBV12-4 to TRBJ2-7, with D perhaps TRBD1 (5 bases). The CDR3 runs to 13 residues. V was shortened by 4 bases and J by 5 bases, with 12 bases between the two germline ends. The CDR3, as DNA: TGTGCCAGCAGTTGGCAGGGATTAGACGAGCAGTACTTC. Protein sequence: CASSWQGLDEQYF.

CDR3 sequence: CATRTRAGNEQFF. In nucleotides, the CDR3 is TGTGCCACTCGGACTAGGGCAGGAAATGAGCAGTTCTTC. This chain joins TRBV25-1 and TRBJ2-1, with 7 bases matching TRBD2. V dropped 10 bases and J dropped 7; count of bases not matched to a gene: 10. This CDR3 is built from 13 residues. Per germline, CDR1 MGHDK and CDR2 SYGVNS.